The text below deals with one T cell receptor beta chain. This sample also contains other DNA sequences that code for the same CDR3. The record originates from a study of shared clonotypes between healthy human individuals. CDR1 is SGHVS, CDR2 FQNEAQ, per germline. V was cut by 2 bases and J by 2 bases, with 0 bases left in between. The CDR3 spans 11 residues. Generated by immunoSEQ multiplex PCR, the TCRdb table keeps only in-frame clones and is missing some. The data contain millions of clones, just over 90% of them seen just once; the ten biggest clones take up 0.3% to 0.4%. Sequencing was done on a sample of naive CD4+ T cells from PBMCs. Subset of the sample: CD45RA+ positively selected. This clonotype was sampled from a man aged 18 to 35 in good health. Some clones in this sample may be carry-over from other donors' samples. The rearrangement joins TRBV7-8 to TRBJ2-5; D is unclear. In DNA, the CDR3 is TGTGCCAGCAGCTTACAAGAGACCCAGTACTTC. Amino acids: CASSLQETQYF. Using reference TRBV7-8 and TRBJ2-5 for the parts outside the CDR3, the full variable domain is GAGVSQSPRYKVAKRGQDVALRCDPISGHVSLFWYQQALGQGPEFLTYFQNEAQLDKSGLPSDRFFAERPEGSVSTLKIQRTQQEDSAVYLCASSLQETQYFGPGTRLLVL.